The rows below give T cell receptor beta chains drawn from one sample of a study of T-cell reconstitution after alpha-beta-depleted transplantation in children. TCRdb reprocessed the PCR reads with MiXCR, giving one entry per CDR3 protein. This sample has about a million distinct CDR3 sequences, with around 30% found just once. Sequences were derived from PBMCs, mostly from graft donor cells, sampled 360 days after TCRalphabeta/CD19-depleted stem cell transplant. All receptors derive from a boy in the first two years of life who had a stem cell transplant for SCID, so the T cells may come from the graft donor. Each CDR3 is given with its conserved first and last residue. The order of the fields is clone size, J gene, D gene, V gene, CDR3 protein, CDR3 DNA. A D gene is named only where the DNA matches it firmly. Clone sizes are given selectively: once, few, many, or a class where the clone is expanded.

few	TRBJ2-7	TRBD1	TRBV12-3/TRBV12-4	CASSSQTGNEQYF	TGTGCCAGCAGTTCTCAGACAGGGAACGAGCAGTACTTC
few	TRBJ2-7	-	TRBV5-1	CASSLEGIVSYEQYF	TGCGCCAGCAGCTTGGAGGGAATCGTTTCCTACGAGCAGTACTTC
-	TRBJ2-2	TRBD2	TRBV25-1	CASSEGGLPYTGELFF	TGTGCCAGCAGTGAGGGGGGACTACCCTACACCGGGGAGCTGTTTTTT
-	TRBJ2-7	-	TRBV12-3/TRBV12-4	CASSLAHLDTYEQYF	TGTGCCAGCAGTTTAGCGCATCTGGATACCTACGAGCAGTACTTC
few	TRBJ2-3	-	TRBV20-1	CSARLGGPGTDTQYF	TGCAGTGCTAGGCTGGGGGGGCCGGGCACAGATACGCAGTATTTT
-	TRBJ1-3	-	TRBV6-5	CASSYSVLGSGNTIYF	TGTGCCAGCAGTTACTCCGTCTTGGGCTCTGGAAACACCATATATTTT
-	TRBJ2-1	-	TRBV7-3	CASSRNTGIYNEQFF	TGTGCCAGCAGCAGGAATACAGGAATCTACAATGAGCAGTTCTTC
-	TRBJ2-1	TRBD2	TRBV7-2	CASSPLPGGTADLF	TGTGCCAGCAGCCCCCTACCGGGGGGAACCGCGGACCTCTTC
few	TRBJ1-4	-	TRBV7-7	CASSLGSFSGGKLFF	TGTGCCAGCAGCTTGGGATCCTTTTCCGGCGGGAAACTGTTTTTT
few	TRBJ2-1	-	TRBV11-2	CASSLDGEPYNEQFF	TGTGCCAGCAGCTTAGACGGGGAGCCCTACAATGAGCAGTTCTTC
-	TRBJ2-1	-	TRBV12-3/TRBV12-4	CASTGRRREQFF	TGTGCCAGCACGGGGCGGAGGCGCGAGCAGTTCTTC
-	TRBJ2-1	TRBD2	TRBV7-9	CASTLSGGYNEQFF	TGTGCCAGCACCCTAAGCGGGGGTTACAATGAGCAGTTCTTC
few	TRBJ2-7	-	TRBV29-1	CSVDGPNYEQYF	TGCAGCGTTGATGGCCCGAACTACGAGCAGTACTTC
once	TRBJ2-7	TRBD1	TRBV4-1	CASSQGRDRGHEQYF	TGCGCCAGCAGCCAAGGGCGGGACAGGGGGCACGAGCAGTACTTC
few	TRBJ1-1	-	TRBV5-1	CASTRGGTEAFF	TGCGCCAGCACCCGCGGGGGAACTGAAGCTTTCTTT
few	TRBJ1-2	-	TRBV20-1	CSAQRRAGGYTF	TGCAGTGCCCAAAGACGGGCAGGGGGCTACACCTTC
-	TRBJ2-7	-	TRBV20-1	CSARGTGLIPYEQYF	TGCAGTGCGAGGGGTACAGGATTGATCCCCTACGAGCAGTACTTC
-	TRBJ1-5	-	TRBV5-1	CASRKYDSNQPQHF	TGCGCCAGCAGGAAGTACGATAGCAATCAGCCCCAGCATTTT
few	TRBJ2-7	-	TRBV29-1	CSALGQRPPYEQYF	TGCAGCGCCCTGGGACAAAGACCTCCCTACGAGCAGTACTTC
few	TRBJ2-5	TRBD2	TRBV11-2	CASSLDWGGRQETQYF	TGTGCCAGCAGCTTAGATTGGGGGGGAAGGCAAGAGACCCAGTACTTC
many	TRBJ1-5	-	TRBV7-9	CASSLVGQPQHF	TGTGCCAGCAGTTTGGTGGGACAGCCCCAGCATTTT
once	TRBJ2-7	-	TRBV18	CASSPTPGLPEQYF	TGTGCCAGCTCACCAACCCCGGGACTCCCAGAGCAGTACTTC
few	TRBJ2-2	-	TRBV12-3/TRBV12-4	CASSLAAPNTGELFF	TGTGCCAGCAGTTTGGCAGCCCCGAACACCGGGGAGCTGTTTTTT
few	TRBJ1-3	TRBD1	TRBV4-3	CASSSLWTGSSGNTIYF	TGCGCCAGCAGCTCACTTTGGACAGGGAGCTCTGGAAACACCATATATTTT
-	TRBJ2-5	-	TRBV28	CASSFTLGGRETQYF	TGTGCCAGCAGTTTTACCCTCGGGGGGCGAGAGACCCAGTACTTC
-	TRBJ2-7	-	TRBV11-2	CASSLVRQSLWHEQYF	TGTGCCAGCAGCTTAGTCCGACAGTCCCTATGGCACGAGCAGTACTTC
-	TRBJ2-7	TRBD1	TRBV6-2/TRBV6-3	CASSLYDRVSYYEQYF	TGTGCCAGCAGTCTTTATGACAGGGTCTCCTACTACGAGCAGTACTTC
few	TRBJ2-1	TRBD1	TRBV6-1	CASRLRDRGKNEQFF	TGTGCCAGCAGACTCCGGGACAGGGGGAAAAATGAGCAGTTCTTC
once	TRBJ2-3	TRBD2	TRBV7-8	CASSSTGLVGTDTQYF	TGTGCCAGCAGCTCTACCGGACTAGTCGGGACAGATACGCAGTATTTT
once	TRBJ1-5	-	TRBV7-9	CASSSGQMHSNQPQHF	TGTGCCAGCAGCTCTGGACAGATGCATAGCAATCAGCCCCAGCATTTT
many	TRBJ2-2	-	TRBV28	CASIPRDTGELFF	TGTGCCAGCATCCCCAGGGACACCGGGGAGCTGTTTTTT
few	TRBJ2-7	-	TRBV12-5	CASGLDSSYEQYF	TGTGCTAGTGGTTTGGACAGCTCCTACGAGCAGTACTTC
-	TRBJ2-1	-	TRBV5-1	CASSLSSVGDQFF	TGCGCCAGCAGCTTGTCTAGCGTCGGGGACCAGTTCTTC